These T cell receptor beta chains were read from a single sample in a study of blood T cell repertoires in COVID-19. Assay: immunoSEQ multiplex PCR; the TCRdb copy retains only in-frame clones and omits some. Among approximately 270,000 clones, over 80% were seen once, and the ten largest hold more than 1%. The sequencing sample was made of PBMCs or T cells enriched from blood (not recorded which). The receptors come from a human donor in a cohort exposed to, infected with or recovered from COVID-19 (not recorded which). The donor label of this sample is uncertain. The CDR3 runs from the conserved cysteine through the conserved F or W. A D gene is named only where the DNA matches it firmly. Expanded clones get a size class; other rows say once, few or many, or leave the size out.

v_gene	abundance	d_gene	j_gene	CDR3nt	CDR3aa
TRBV6-5	NA	TRBD1	TRBJ1-4	TGTGCCAGCAGTTCCCGGGACAGGATGAATAAACTGTTTTTT	CASSSRDRMNKLFF
TRBV18	NA	TRBD2	TRBJ2-3	TGTGCCAGCTCACAAACCGCTAGCGGGGGGGCAAGGACAGATACGCAGTATTTT	CASSQTASGGARTDTQYF
TRBV2	NA	TRBD1	TRBJ1-5	TGTGCCAGCAGTGGACAAGGGGGCGATCAGCCCCAGCATTTT	CASSGQGGDQPQHF
TRBV30	NA	NA	TRBJ1-1	TGTGCCTGGAGCGCAGGGGCTGAAGCTTTCTTT	CAWSAGAEAFF
TRBV6-5	few	NA	TRBJ1-4	TGTGCCAGCAGTTCGCGCTGGACAGCCCCTAAGGAAAAACTGTTTTTT	CASSSRWTAPKEKLFF
TRBV7-2	NA	NA	TRBJ2-7	TGTGCCAGCAGCTTAGTGATAGGGGGCGAGCAGTACTTC	CASSLVIGGEQYF
TRBV4-1	NA	NA	TRBJ2-3	TGCGCCAGCAGGAACCACCTGGGACATTATTCGCGGAGCGGCACAGATACGCAGTATTTT	CASRNHLGHYSRSGTDTQYF
TRBV5-1	once	NA	TRBJ1-1	TGCGCCAGCAGCCGACGAACAGATTTGAACACTGAAGCTTTCTTT	CASSRRTDLNTEAFF
TRBV7-9	once	TRBD2	TRBJ2-7	TGTGCCAGCAGCTCCCCCTTATGGGCTAGCGGGCAAAGCTCCTACGAGCAGTACTTC	CASSSPLWASGQSSYEQYF
TRBV30	once	NA	TRBJ1-5	TGTGCCTGGAGTCCAAGACAGCGTATGGTTAATCAGCCCCAGCATTTT	CAWSPRQRMVNQPQHF
TRBV28	once	TRBD1	TRBJ1-1	TGTGCCAGCAGTCTACAGGGGAGGACTGAAGCTTTCTTT	CASSLQGRTEAFF
TRBV7-3	few	TRBD1	TRBJ1-1	TGTGCCAGCAGCTTAAATGGGGACAGGGGGCAGGTAGCTTTCTTT	CASSLNGDRGQVAFF
TRBV5-1	NA	NA	TRBJ1-2	TGCGCCAGCAGCTCGACCCCTCTGGACAGCAACAATGGCTACACCTTC	CASSSTPLDSNNGYTF
TRBV18	NA	NA	TRBJ2-3	TGTGCCAGCTCACCACCTTCGGGATCCCTTATGCAAGATACGCAGTATTTT	CASSPPSGSLMQDTQYF
TRBV5-8	NA	TRBD1	TRBJ2-6	TGTGCCAGCAGTTGGGACAGGGGGGGATCTGGGGCCAACGTCCTGACTTTC	CASSWDRGGSGANVLTF
TRBV30	NA	NA	TRBJ1-6	TGTGCCTGGAGTGTACAGGGTGGTGCAAATTCACCCCTCCACTTT	CAWSVQGGANSPLHF